The present entry profiles one T cell receptor beta chain with its context. The J segment lost 4 bases and the V segment lost 6 bases, leaving 5 bases of the junction unmatched. This CDR3 spans 13 amino acids. Looked up from germline, CDR1 is LNHDA and CDR2 is SQIVND (reference sequence). Some clones are missing from TCRdb's copy, which holds only in-frame ones; the method was immunoSEQ multiplex PCR. The top ten clones hold under 8% of a sample with around 110,000 clones, about 87% of them seen once. This entry comes from a study of radiotherapy plus CTLA-4 blockade in lung cancer. The sequence derives from a human donor with non-small cell lung cancer that progressed on radiotherapy plus ipilimumab. This specimen was peripheral blood, taken from a patient treated with radiotherapy plus ipilimumab. This sequence joins TRBV19 and TRBJ1-2; 7 bases match TRBD1. The CDR3 DNA follows: TGTGCCAGTAGCCGACAGGGAAGCTATGGCTACACCTTC. Its protein is CASSRQGSYGYTF.